The 17 T cell receptor beta chains given below trace back to one sample, sequenced in a study of blood T cell repertoires in COVID-19. Sequencing used immunoSEQ multiplex PCR; TCRdb keeps in-frame clones, though not all of them. The profile covers roughly 250,000 clones, with around 82% appearing a single time and 4.5% to 6% taken by the ten largest. Sequencing input: peripheral blood. The receptors here all came from a woman of 80 years or more with active or convalescent COVID-19.

This clone has only one observation. The rearrangement links TRBV3-1 (or the pseudogene TRBV3-2) to TRBJ2-7; D unclear. V dropped 6 bases and J dropped 5 bases, with 14 bases sitting between them. The CDR3 covers 13 residues. In germline, CDR1 is LGHDT, CDR2 YNNKEL (reference sequence). In DNA, the CDR3 is TGTGCCAGCAGTCCCCGACTGGTAAACGAGCAGTACTTC. Translating it yields CASSPRLVNEQYF.

The chain links TRBV27 to TRBJ2-7, with 8 nucleotides matching TRBD2. V dropped 7 bases and J dropped 6; count of bases not matched to a gene: 11. CDR3 length: 14 amino acids. Germline values: CDR1 MNHEY, CDR2 SMNVEV (reference sequence). The CDR3 is CASTIAGRYGEQYF. The DNA of the CDR3 is TGTGCCAGCACCATAGCGGGGCGGTATGGCGAGCAGTACTTC.

V and J are TRBV2 and TRBJ2-5, with 9 nucleotides matching TRBD1. The CDR3 totals 13 residues. Per the germline V gene, CDR1 is SNHLY and CDR2 is FYNNEI. V gave up 4 bases and J gave up 7 bases; unmatched junction bases: 4. In nucleotides, the CDR3 is TGTGCCAGCAGTGCGGGACAGGGTAGGACCCAGTACTTC. It encodes CASSAGQGRTQYF. Based on the CDR3 plus reference TRBV2 and TRBJ2-5, the full variable domain is EPEVTQTPSHQVTQMGQEVILRCVPISNHLYFYWYRQILGQKVEFLVSFYNNEISEKSEIFDDQFSVERPDGSNFTLKIRSTKLEDSAMYFCASSAGQGRTQYFGPGTRLLVL.

The DNA of the CDR3 is TGTGCCAGCAGCTTAAGCACGCTGAACACTGAAGCTTTCTTT. Translating gives CASSLSTLNTEAFF. The rearrangement links TRBV7-8 to TRBJ1-1; D uncertain. Looked up from germline, CDR1 is SGHVS and CDR2 is FQNEAQ. V lost 2 bases and J lost 0, with 7 bases in between. The CDR3 contains 14 residues.

This clone occurred once. CDR3 bases: TGTGCCAGCAGCCCCCGACTAGCGGGAGCCGCCGATACGCAGTATTTT. It is translated as CASSPRLAGAADTQYF. This rearrangement joins TRBV3-1 (or the pseudogene TRBV3-2) to TRBJ2-3; TRBD2 matches 12 bases. The junction had 8 bases not matched to a gene; V was cut back by 4 bases and J by 6 bases. The CDR3 contains 16 residues. Germline values: CDR1 LGHDT, CDR2 YNNKEL (reference sequence).

The chain's CDR3 is CASISPGGSGELFF. The CDR3 bases are TGTGCCAGCATCTCTCCCGGGGGGTCCGGGGAGCTGTTTTTT. The chain has TRBV28 and TRBJ2-2, with TRBD2 matching over 7 bases. This CDR3 has 14 amino acids. With V trimmed by 7 bases and J by 6 bases, 8 bases remained unmatched. In germline, CDR1 is MDHEN, CDR2 SYDVKM.

The chain joins TRBV6-1 to TRBJ1-1, with a tentative D call TRBD1 (6 bases). CDR1 MNHNS and CDR2 SASEGT come from the germline V gene. The CDR3 consists of 14 residues. With 2 bases removed from V and 4 bases from J, the gap between germline ends came to 11 bases. The CDR3 loop is CASSESRGLTEAFF. The CDR3 coding sequence is TGTGCCAGCAGTGAAAGCAGGGGTCTCACTGAAGCTTTCTTT.

The chain has TRBV5-1 and TRBJ1-6; D is possibly TRBD1 (5 bases). Trimming pared 6 bases from V and 7 bases from J, leaving 14 bases between. From germline, CDR1 is SGHRS and CDR2 YFSETQ. This CDR3 comprises 14 residues. CDR3 region: CASTVWQGNSPLHF. CDR3 coding DNA: TGCGCCAGCACTGTCTGGCAGGGAAATTCACCCCTCCACTTT.

V is TRBV6-5 and J is TRBJ1-6; tentatively, D is TRBD1 (6 bases). The length of the CDR3 is 15 residues. V gave up 2 bases and J gave up 8 bases, with 13 bases separating them. The germline gives CDR1 MNHEY, CDR2 SVGAGI. The DNA for the CDR3 is TGTGCCAGCAGTTACAGGAACAGGGCTGATTCACCCCTCCACTTT. Translated, it gives CASSYRNRADSPLHF.

The chain employs TRBV7-8 and TRBJ1-5; D gene uncertain. The length of the CDR3 is 15 residues. Per germline, CDR1 SGHVS and CDR2 FQNEAQ. Trimming took off 1 base at V and 0 bases at J, with 7 bases between the two ends. In DNA form, the CDR3 reads TGTGCCAGCAGCTTAGGGGCCCGTAGCAATCAGCCCCAGCATTTT. Translated, it gives CASSLGARSNQPQHF.

CDR3 region: CASSPNFFSNTEAFF. DNA of the CDR3: TGTGCCAGCAGCCCGAACTTTTTCTCGAACACTGAAGCTTTCTTT. The V call is TRBV6-5, the J call TRBJ1-1; D is uncertain. CDR1 is MNHEY and CDR2 is SVGAGI in the germline V gene. V was shortened by 6 bases and J by 1 base, with 15 bases between the two germline ends. The CDR3 totals 15 residues.

V is TRBV5-1 and J is TRBJ2-7, with 7 bases lining up with TRBD2. V lost 5 bases to trimming and J lost 6 bases; unmatched junction nucleotides: 8. The CDR3 runs 13 residues. CDR1 and CDR2 from the germline V gene are SGHRS and YFSETQ. The CDR3 DNA reads TGCGCCAGCAGACGAGCGGGAAATCTCGAGCAGTACTTC. Translation: CASRRAGNLEQYF.

The chain uses TRBV9 and TRBJ2-7, with D perhaps TRBD1 (6 bases). The V end was cut by 3 bases, the J end by 1 base, with 11 bases between. The CDR3 consists of 14 residues. The germline V gene encodes CDR1 SGDLS and CDR2 YYNGEE. The CDR3 DNA reads as TGTGCCAGCAGCGCAAGAACAGGGTCCTACGAGCAGTACTTC. Its translation is CASSARTGSYEQYF.

The chain employs TRBV29-1 and TRBJ2-1, with 11 bases matching TRBD2. Germline loops: CDR1 SQVTM, CDR2 ANQGSEA. The CDR3 has 14 amino acids. V lost 7 bases to trimming and J lost 9 bases; unmatched junction nucleotides: 11. The CDR3 sequence: CSGKLAGARSEQFF. The CDR3 DNA is TGCAGCGGAAAACTAGCGGGAGCCCGGTCTGAGCAGTTCTTC.

The chain uses TRBV20-1 and TRBJ2-1; 9 bases agree with TRBD2. The V segment lost 3 bases and the J segment 0 bases; nucleotides outside the gene matches: 6. Germline assignment: CDR1 DFQATT and CDR2 SNEGSKA (reference sequence). The CDR3 contains 16 residues. CDR3 residues: CSASDFSGSSYNEQFF. In DNA form, the CDR3 reads TGCAGTGCTAGTGATTTTAGCGGGAGCTCCTACAATGAGCAGTTCTTC.

The chain is built from TRBV3-1 (or the pseudogene TRBV3-2) and TRBJ2-2; D is unresolved. The CDR3 consists of 12 residues. V was trimmed by 4 bases and J by 7 bases, leaving 7 bases between them. CDR1 and CDR2 (germline): LGHDT, YNNKEL (reference sequence). CDR3 DNA: TGTGCCAGCAGCCCTCCGGGCGGGGAGCTGTTTTTT. This translates into CASSPPGGELFF.

The chain has TRBV3-1 (or the pseudogene TRBV3-2) and TRBJ2-7; D is undetermined. Trimming removed 1 base from V and 2 bases from J, with 6 bases in between. The CDR3 sequence is 13 residues long. Per germline, CDR1 LGHDT and CDR2 YNNKEL (reference sequence). The CDR3 reads CASSQAAAYEQYF. In DNA, the CDR3 is TGTGCCAGCAGCCAAGCGGCGGCCTACGAGCAGTACTTC.